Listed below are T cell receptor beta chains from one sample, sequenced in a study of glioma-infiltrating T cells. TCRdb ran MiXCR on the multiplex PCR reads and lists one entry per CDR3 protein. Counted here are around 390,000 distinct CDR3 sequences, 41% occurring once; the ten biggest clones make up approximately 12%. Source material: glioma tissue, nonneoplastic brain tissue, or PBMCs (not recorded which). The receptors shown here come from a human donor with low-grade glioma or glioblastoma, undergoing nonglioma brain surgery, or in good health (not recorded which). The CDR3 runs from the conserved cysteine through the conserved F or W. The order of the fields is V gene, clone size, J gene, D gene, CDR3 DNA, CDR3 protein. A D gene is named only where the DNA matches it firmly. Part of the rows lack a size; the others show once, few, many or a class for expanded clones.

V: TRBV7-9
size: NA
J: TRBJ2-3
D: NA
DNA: TGTGCCAGCAGCTTCACAGGGATAGATACGCAGTATTTT
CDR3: CASSFTGIDTQYF

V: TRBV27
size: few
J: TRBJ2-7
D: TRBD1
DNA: TGTGCCAGCAGTTTAAATGGGGACAGGGTCTACGAGCAGTACTTC
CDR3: CASSLNGDRVYEQYF

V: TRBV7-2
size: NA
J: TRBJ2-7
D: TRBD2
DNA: TGTGCCAGCAGCGCGGGACTAGCCTACGAGGGGTCCTACGAGCAGTACTTC
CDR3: CASSAGLAYEGSYEQYF

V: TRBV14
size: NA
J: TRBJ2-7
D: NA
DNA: TGTGCCAGCAGCCCCGCGGGACAGAGTTCCTACGAGCAGTACTTC
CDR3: CASSPAGQSSYEQYF

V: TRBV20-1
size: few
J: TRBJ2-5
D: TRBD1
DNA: TGCAGTGCTAGACTTACAAGGGGGCCCTACGAGACCCAGTACTTC
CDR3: CSARLTRGPYETQYF

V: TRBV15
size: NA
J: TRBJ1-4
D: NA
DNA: TGTGCCACCAGCAGAGATCGTCCCCGTAGCGCAACTAATGAAAAACTGTTTTTT
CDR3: CATSRDRPRSATNEKLFF

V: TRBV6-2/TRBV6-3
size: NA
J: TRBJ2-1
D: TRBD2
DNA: TGTGCCAGCAGTCCCGGAGTTAGACTAGCTTATTACAATGAGCAGTTCTTC
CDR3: CASSPGVRLAYYNEQFF

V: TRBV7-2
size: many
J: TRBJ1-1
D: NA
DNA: TGTGCCAGCAGCTTAATGGTGGGTCCAGGTCCAGCTTTCTTT
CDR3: CASSLMVGPGPAFF

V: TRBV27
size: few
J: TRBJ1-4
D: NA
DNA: TGTGCCAGCGGGATACAGGGAGGGGTGAATGAAAAACTGTTTTTT
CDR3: CASGIQGGVNEKLFF

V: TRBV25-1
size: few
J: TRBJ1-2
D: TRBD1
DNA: TGTGCCAGCAGTGACGTCCGGGACAGCTCGTCCGGCTACACCTTC
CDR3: CASSDVRDSSSGYTF

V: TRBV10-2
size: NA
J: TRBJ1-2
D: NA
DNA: TGTGCCGGCAACCCCGTGGGAAGGACTAACTATGGCTACACCTTC
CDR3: CAGNPVGRTNYGYTF

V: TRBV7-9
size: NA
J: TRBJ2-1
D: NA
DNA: TGTGCCAGCAGCTTTGTTAGCGTAGATGGGCAGTTCTTC
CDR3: CASSFVSVDGQFF

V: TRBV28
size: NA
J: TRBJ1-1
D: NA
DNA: TGTGCCAGCAGTGCGAACGATTGGACGAACACTGAAGCTTTCTTT
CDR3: CASSANDWTNTEAFF

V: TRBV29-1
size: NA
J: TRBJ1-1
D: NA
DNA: TGCAGCGTCGTAGACAACACTGAAGCTTTCTTT
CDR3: CSVVDNTEAFF

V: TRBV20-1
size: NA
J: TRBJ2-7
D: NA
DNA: TGCAGTGCCTTGGGACGGACCCACGAGCAGTACTTC
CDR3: CSALGRTHEQYF

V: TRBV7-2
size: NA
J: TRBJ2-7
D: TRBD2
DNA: TGTGCCAGCAGCCACAGAATAGCGGGAGAAGTTTTCTACGAGCAGTACTTC
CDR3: CASSHRIAGEVFYEQYF

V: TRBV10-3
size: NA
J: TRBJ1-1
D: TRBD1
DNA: TGTGCCACTCAGACTGCAGGGGGGGACACTGAAGCTTTCTTT
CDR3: CATQTAGGDTEAFF

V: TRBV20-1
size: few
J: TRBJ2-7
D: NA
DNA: TGCAGTGCTAGAGATAGGGACGGACCCTACGAGCAGTACTTC
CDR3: CSARDRDGPYEQYF

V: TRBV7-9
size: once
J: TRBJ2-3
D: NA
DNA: TGTGCCAGCAGCTTGCCGGGACGGCTCACAGATACGCAGTATTTT
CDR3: CASSLPGRLTDTQYF

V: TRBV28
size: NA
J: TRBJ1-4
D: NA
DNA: TGTGCCAGCAGTTTATTCGGACGGGGTGAAAAACTGTTTTTT
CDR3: CASSLFGRGEKLFF

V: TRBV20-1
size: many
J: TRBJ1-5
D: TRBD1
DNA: TGCAGTGCTAGGGGTAAAACAGGGGATAGCAATCAGCCCCAGCATTTT
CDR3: CSARGKTGDSNQPQHF

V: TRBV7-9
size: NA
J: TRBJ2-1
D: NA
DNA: TGTGCCAGCAGCCCGACAGGCAAGAATGAGCAGTTCTTC
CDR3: CASSPTGKNEQFF

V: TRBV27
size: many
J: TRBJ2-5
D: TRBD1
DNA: TGTGCCAGCAGTCGTTCAGGGGGCGAGGAGACCCAGTACTTC
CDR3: CASSRSGGEETQYF

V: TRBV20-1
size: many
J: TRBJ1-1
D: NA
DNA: TGCAGTGCTAGAGGTGGCAGGGAAGCTTTCTTT
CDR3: CSARGGREAFF

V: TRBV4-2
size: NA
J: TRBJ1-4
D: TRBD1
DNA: TGTGCCAGCAGCCCCCAGGGGCAGGGGGGTGAAAAACTGTTTTTT
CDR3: CASSPQGQGGEKLFF

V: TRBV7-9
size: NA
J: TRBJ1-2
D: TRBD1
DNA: TGTGCCAGCAGCCCCGGACAGGGAGCTAACTATGGCTACACCTTC
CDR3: CASSPGQGANYGYTF

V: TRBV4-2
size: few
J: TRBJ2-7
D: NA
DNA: TGTGCCAGCAGCCATTCGGACTTCTACGAGCAGTACTTC
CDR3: CASSHSDFYEQYF

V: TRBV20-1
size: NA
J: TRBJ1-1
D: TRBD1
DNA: TGCAGTGCTAGACTGCCGGGACAGGGTACCACTAAAGCTTTCTTT
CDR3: CSARLPGQGTTKAFF

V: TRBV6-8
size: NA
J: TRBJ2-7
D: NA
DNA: TGTGCCAGCAGTTACAGGATCCCCAGGGCGGGGCAGTACTTC
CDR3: CASSYRIPRAGQYF

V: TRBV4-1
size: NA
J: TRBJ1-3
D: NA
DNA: TGCGCCAGCAGCCAAGCCGTCTTCGGAAACACCATATATTTT
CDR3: CASSQAVFGNTIYF

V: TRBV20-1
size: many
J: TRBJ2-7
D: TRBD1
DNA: TGCAGTGCTAGATGGGGACAGGGAGACGAGCAGTACTTC
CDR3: CSARWGQGDEQYF

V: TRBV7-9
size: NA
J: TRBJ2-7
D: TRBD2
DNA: TGTGCCAGCAGCAATCGTCTAGCGGGACTCTACGAGCAGTACTTC
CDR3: CASSNRLAGLYEQYF

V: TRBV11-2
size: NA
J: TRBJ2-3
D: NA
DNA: TGTGCCAGCAGCTTAGATAGAGCAGGGCTGTCAGATACGCAGTATTTT
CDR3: CASSLDRAGLSDTQYF

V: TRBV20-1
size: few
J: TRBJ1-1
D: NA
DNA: TGCAGTGCTAGAGATGGCGGTACAGCTTCCATGAACACTGAAGCTTTCTTT
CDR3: CSARDGGTASMNTEAFF

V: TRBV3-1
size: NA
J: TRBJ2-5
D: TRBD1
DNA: TGTGCCAGCAGCGTCAGGGGGCGCGGATTTGAGACCCAGTACTTC
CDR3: CASSVRGRGFETQYF

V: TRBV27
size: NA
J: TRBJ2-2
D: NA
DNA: TGTGCCAGCAGCTTAAGGTGGACCGGGGAGCTGTTTTTT
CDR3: CASSLRWTGELFF

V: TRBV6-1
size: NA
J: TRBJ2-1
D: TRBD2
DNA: TGTGCCAGCAGTATAGCGGGAGGTAGGAATGAGCAGTTCTTC
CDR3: CASSIAGGRNEQFF

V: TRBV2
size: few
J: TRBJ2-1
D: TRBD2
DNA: TGTGCCAGCAGAGTTAGCGGGAGGGCCTACTACAATGAGCAGTTCTTC
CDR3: CASRVSGRAYYNEQFF

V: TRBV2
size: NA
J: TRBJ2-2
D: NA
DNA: TGTGCCAGCAAGTTACGGGCGATCACCGGGGAGCTGTTTTTT
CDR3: CASKLRAITGELFF

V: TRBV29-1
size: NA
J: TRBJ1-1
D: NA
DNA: TGCAGCGTTGGGGGACGGGCTCGAACTGAAGCTTTCTTT
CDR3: CSVGGRARTEAFF

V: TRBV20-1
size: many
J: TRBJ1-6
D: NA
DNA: TGCAGTGCTAGAGATAATTCACCCCTCCACTTT
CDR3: CSARDNSPLHF

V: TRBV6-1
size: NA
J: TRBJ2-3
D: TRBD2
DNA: TGTGCCAGCAGTTTGGGAAGCGGGAGCGCAGATACGCAGTGTTTT
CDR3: CASSLGSGSADTQCF

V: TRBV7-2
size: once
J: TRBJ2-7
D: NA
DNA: TGTGCCAGCAGCTTTACTTGGCCCGGGGGCCACGAGCAGTACTTC
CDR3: CASSFTWPGGHEQYF

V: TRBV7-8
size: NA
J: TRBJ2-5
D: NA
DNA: TGTGCCAGCAGCTTAAAGGGGCGGTCGAACCCTTTGAATGAGCAGTCCTTC
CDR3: CASSLKGRSNPLNEQSF

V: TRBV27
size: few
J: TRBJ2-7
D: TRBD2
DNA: TGTGCCAGCAGTTCGCTAGCGGGAGTCACCTACGAGCAGTACTTC
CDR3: CASSSLAGVTYEQYF

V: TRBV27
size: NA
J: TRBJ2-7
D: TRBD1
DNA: TGTGCCAGCAGTTTAATGGGACAGGGGGCCGAGCAGTACTTC
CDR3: CASSLMGQGAEQYF

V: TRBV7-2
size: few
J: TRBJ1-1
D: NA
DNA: TGTGCCAGCGTCAGGGGAGGTACGGACACTGAAGCTTTCTTT
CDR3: CASVRGGTDTEAFF

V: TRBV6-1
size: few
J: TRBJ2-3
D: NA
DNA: TGTGCCATCCAGGCATGGGACACAGATACGCAGTATTTT
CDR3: CAIQAWDTDTQYF

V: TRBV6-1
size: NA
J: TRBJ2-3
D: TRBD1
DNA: TGTGCCAGCAGTGCGAAGGGGATCGACAGGGTTGGAGATACGCAGTATTTT
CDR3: CASSAKGIDRVGDTQYF

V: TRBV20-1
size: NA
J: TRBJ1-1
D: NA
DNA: TGCAGTGCTAGAGGGGGAGGGGACACTGAAGCTTTCTTT
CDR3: CSARGGGDTEAFF

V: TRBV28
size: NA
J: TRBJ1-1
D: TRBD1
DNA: TGTGCCAGCAGTTGGTACAGGGGCGGATATACTGAAGCTTTCTTT
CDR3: CASSWYRGGYTEAFF

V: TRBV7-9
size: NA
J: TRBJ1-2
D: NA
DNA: TGTGCCAGCAGCTTTCTTTTACAGGGTAGGGACTATGGCTACACCTTC
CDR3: CASSFLLQGRDYGYTF

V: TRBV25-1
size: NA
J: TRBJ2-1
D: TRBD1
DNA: TGTGCCAGCAGTGAATTGGGGACAGCCCGATCTCAGGGGTACAATGAGCAGTTCTTC
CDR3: CASSELGTARSQGYNEQFF